One and the same sample provided the 4 T cell receptor beta chains below, sequenced in a study of blood T cell repertoires in COVID-19. Measured with immunoSEQ multiplex PCR; TCRdb has only the in-frame clones, and not every one. The sample holds 250,000 to 300,000 clones; roughly 90% are singletons and the top ten take around an eighth. What was sequenced was peripheral blood. The receptors come from an older woman with acute or convalescent COVID-19.

In this sample, this clone turned up once. V is TRBV24-1 and J is TRBJ2-7; D remains ambiguous. Trimming removed 5 bases from V and 6 bases from J, with 10 bases in between. Germline loops: CDR1 KGHDR, CDR2 SFDVKD. The CDR3 runs 12 residues. In DNA, the CDR3 is TGTGCCACCAGTGGCCCCGCGTCCGAGCAGTACTTC. This encodes CATSGPASEQYF.

This chain joins TRBV28 and TRBJ1-4, with D perhaps TRBD1 (6 bases). CDR1 is MDHEN and CDR2 is SYDVKM in the germline V gene. The CDR3 loop spans 15 amino acids. V was shortened by 4 bases and J by 7 bases, with 16 bases between the two germline ends. The CDR3 loop reads CASSSLTGLGEKLFF. The CDR3 coding sequence is TGTGCCAGCAGTTCTCTAACAGGGTTGGGTGAAAAACTGTTTTTT.

The chain couples TRBV28 to TRBJ1-5, with 8 positions matching TRBD1. CDR1 and CDR2 from the germline V gene are MDHEN and SYDVKM. V lost 4 bases and J lost 7; bases outside the gene matches: 6. The CDR3 is 14 amino acids. This chain's CDR3 is CASSSTGVYQPQHF. The CDR3, as DNA: TGTGCCAGCAGTTCGACAGGGGTCTACCAGCCCCAGCATTTT. Looking up the rest from reference TRBV28 and TRBJ1-5 gives the full variable domain: DVKVTQSSRYLVKRTGEKVFLECVQDMDHENMFWYRQDPGLGLRLIYFSYDVKMKEKGDIPEGYSVSREKKERFSLILESASTNQTSMYLCASSSTGVYQPQHFGDGTRLSIL.

This chain links TRBV10-3 with TRBJ2-5; 13 nucleotides match TRBD2. The germline gives CDR1 ENHRY, CDR2 SYGVKD. V dropped 4 bases and J dropped 5; count of bases not matched to a gene: 19. The CDR3 spans 20 residues. The CDR3 bases are TGTGCCATCAGTGGATCAGCACTAGCGGGGGGGGCAGCAAGTCAGGAGACCCAGTACTTC. It specifies CAISGSALAGGAASQETQYF.